Presented here are 27 T cell receptor beta chains from one specimen sequenced in a study of CD8 T cells in Susac syndrome. Random hexamers were used to reverse transcribe 0.5 to 1 ug of RNA. TCRdb reprocessed the immunoSEQ multiplex PCR reads with MiXCR, giving one entry per CDR3 protein. The sample shows about 200,000 distinct CDR3 sequences, roughly 96% of them seen only once. Sequencing used CD4+ T cells from PBMCs. The receptors were gathered from a human donor with multiple sclerosis.

The rearrangement links TRBV18 to TRBJ1-2; D is possibly TRBD1 (5 bases). CDR1 is KGHSH and CDR2 is LQKENI in the germline V gene. V was clipped by 3 bases and J by 5 bases, with 13 bases between them. This CDR3 spans 14 amino acids. The CDR3: CASSPGRREYGYTF. The CDR3 nucleotides read TGTGCCAGCTCACCCGGTCGCAGGGAGTATGGCTACACCTTC. The full variable domain, completed using reference TRBV18 and TRBJ1-2, is NAGVMQNPRHLVRRRGQEARLRCSPMKGHSHVYWYRQLPEEGLKFMVYLQKENIIDESGMPKERFSAEFPKEGPSILRIQQVVRGDSAAYFCASSPGRREYGYTFGSGTRLTVV.

This chain connects TRBV7-9 to TRBJ1-6; 7 nucleotides agree with TRBD1. This CDR3 has 17 residues. V was pared by 3 bases and J by 0 bases, with 5 bases of the junction left unmatched. The germline V gene has CDR1 SEHNR and CDR2 FQNEAQ (reference sequence). CDR3 in DNA: TGTGCCAGCAGCTTGGGACAGACGAGCTCCTATAATTCACCCCTCCACTTT. Residues: CASSLGQTSSYNSPLHF. The full variable domain, with the rest looked up from reference TRBV7-9 and TRBJ1-6, is DTGVSQNPRHKITKRGQNVTFRCDPISEHNRLYWYRQTLGQGPEFLTYFQNEAQLEKSRLLSDRFSAERPKGSFSTLEIQRTEQGDSAMYLCASSLGQTSSYNSPLHFGNGTRLTVT.

This clonotype has only one observation. One end of the junction is discordant with germline, which a read error may explain. The J gene is TRBJ2-7, the V gene TRBV9, with TRBD1 identical over 7 bases. Per germline, CDR1 SGDLS and CDR2 YYNGEE. This CDR3 has 15 residues. The CDR3 protein is CASSPSGGRSSEQYF. CDR3 in DNA: TGTGCCAGCAGCCCATCAGGGGGTAGATCCTCCGAGCAGTACTTC.

This chain connects TRBV5-1 to TRBJ1-1; D is possibly TRBD1 (5 bases). This CDR3 spans 16 amino acids. The V end lost 4 bases, the J end lost 1 base, and 17 bases lay between the germline ends. The V gene's germline CDR1 is SGHRS and CDR2 YFSETQ. Written as DNA, the CDR3 is TGCGCCAGCAGCACTTTGGGACGGAGTTCGAACACTGAAGCTTTCTTT. Translation gives CASSTLGRSSNTEAFF.

V gene TRBV10-3 combines with J gene TRBJ1-2; no firm D call. V lost 3 bases, J lost 8 bases, and 16 bases lay in between. The CDR3 consists of 14 residues. Germline V gives CDR1 ENHRY, CDR2 SYGVKD. CDR3 loop: CAISESAHSGGYTF. The DNA of the CDR3 is TGTGCCATCAGTGAATCCGCCCATTCGGGAGGCTACACCTTC.

The chain joins TRBV29-1 to TRBJ1-5; D is perhaps TRBD1 (6 bases). This CDR3 comprises 12 residues. With 4 bases removed from V and 4 bases from J, the gap between germline ends came to 8 bases. CDR1 and CDR2 (germline): SQVTM, ANQGSEA. The CDR3: CSVGGQNQPQHF. The CDR3 DNA reads TGCAGCGTTGGGGGGCAGAATCAGCCCCAGCATTTT.

The rearrangement joins TRBV9 to TRBJ2-1; 7 bases are a match to TRBD2. The CDR3 covers 15 residues. The junction had 8 bases not matched to a gene; V was cut back by 4 bases and J by 4 bases. Germline loops: CDR1 SGDLS, CDR2 YYNGEE. CDR3 in DNA: TGTGCCAGCAGCTTCGGGTCTAGCGGATACAATGAGCAGTTCTTC. Translation: CASSFGSSGYNEQFF.

J is TRBJ1-1 and V is TRBV12-3 or TRBV12-4, with D uncertain. This CDR3 region has 10 residues. Trimming shortened V by 3 bases and J by 5 bases, and 1 base separated the two germline ends. The CDR3 DNA reads TGTGCCAGCAGTTTGACTGAAGCTTTCTTT. Amino acids: CASSLTEAFF.

CDR3 DNA sequence: TGTGCCAGCCCCAGAGGCAGCTATGGCTACACCTTC. Translating it yields CASPRGSYGYTF. The chain links TRBV25-1 to TRBJ1-2; no clear D gene. Germline-derived CDR1 and CDR2 are MGHDK and SYGVNS. The CDR3 runs to 12 residues. V was pared by 8 bases and J by 4 bases, with 11 bases between.

This chain joins TRBV15 and TRBJ1-1; unclear D gene. Deletions cut 4 bases from V and 7 bases from J, with 13 bases between. Germline V gene lookup returns CDR1 LNHNV and CDR2 YYDKDF (reference sequence). The CDR3 runs 13 residues. This CDR3 is CATSIDGASEAFF. The CDR3 DNA reads as TGTGCCACCAGCATCGACGGCGCAAGTGAAGCTTTCTTT. The entire variable domain, with the rest obtained from reference TRBV15 and TRBJ1-1, is as follows: DAMVIQNPRYQVTQFGKPVTLSCSQTLNHNVMYWYQQKSSQAPKLLFHYYDKDFNNEADTPDNFQSRRPNTSFCFLDIRSPGLGDTAMYLCATSIDGASEAFFGQGTRLTVV.

V and J are TRBV6-2 or TRBV6-3 and TRBJ2-3; no reliable D call. From germline, CDR1 is MNHEY and CDR2 SVGEGT. This CDR3 is 14 amino acids long. The ends were cut back, 2 bases at V and 2 bases at J, with 8 bases in the middle. CDR3 loop: CASSYQLLTDTQYF. The CDR3 region has the DNA TGTGCCAGCAGTTACCAACTACTCACAGATACGCAGTATTTT.

The V call is TRBV20-1, the J call TRBJ2-7, with 9 bases matching TRBD2. Trimming took 3 bases from V and 4 from J; bases not matched to a gene: 7. Germline assignment: CDR1 DFQATT and CDR2 SNEGSKA (reference sequence). CDR3 size: 14 residues. CDR3 sequence: CSARMVAGAYEQYF. The CDR3 DNA follows: TGCAGTGCTAGGATGGTAGCGGGAGCTTACGAGCAGTACTTC.

This chain joins TRBV5-1 and TRBJ2-4; a possible D gene is TRBD1 (5 bases). The germline gives CDR1 SGHRS, CDR2 YFSETQ. The ends were cut back, 1 base at V and 1 base at J, with 9 bases in the middle. There are 15 residues in the CDR3. The chain's CDR3 is CASSLMAGAKNIQYF. CDR3 DNA: TGCGCCAGCAGCTTGATGGCAGGGGCCAAAAACATTCAGTACTTC.

This chain joins TRBV24-1 and TRBJ2-3, with no clear D. Germline V CDR1 and CDR2: KGHDR, SFDVKD. The CDR3 spans 13 residues. Trimming cost V 6 bases and J 6 bases, with 12 bases left between them. CDR3 protein: CATSLASGDTQYF. The CDR3 bases are TGTGCCACCAGTTTAGCCTCCGGGGATACGCAGTATTTT.

The genes are TRBV20-1 and TRBJ2-2, with 7 bases that match TRBD2. V dropped 2 bases and J dropped 2; count of bases not matched to a gene: 8. The CDR3 runs to 16 residues. The germline CDR1 and CDR2 sequences are DFQATT and SNEGSKA (reference sequence). The CDR3 nucleotides are TGCAGTGCTAGACCACCCCCGGGACTAAACACCGGGGAGCTGTTTTTT. It is translated as CSARPPPGLNTGELFF.

The chain carries TRBV5-1 and TRBJ2-7, with D unclear. V lost 1 base and J 3 bases, leaving 11 bases between the germline ends. The CDR3 is 14 amino acids. CDR1 is SGHRS and CDR2 is YFSETQ in the germline V gene. The CDR3 spells CASSLSGPGYEQYF. The CDR3 region has the DNA TGCGCCAGCAGCTTGTCAGGACCAGGCTACGAGCAGTACTTC.

The chain couples TRBV4-2 to TRBJ2-5; D is unclear. Germline CDR1 LGHNA, CDR2 YNFKEQ. Trimming shortened V by 0 bases and J by 5 bases, and 10 bases separated the two germline ends. This CDR3 has 14 residues. The CDR3 DNA follows: TGTGCCAGCAGCCAAGACATTAAAAGGGAGACCCAGTACTTC. It is translated as CASSQDIKRETQYF.

The J gene is TRBJ2-7, the V gene TRBV12-5; 7 nucleotides align to TRBD2. Trimming removed 4 bases from V and 5 bases from J; junction bases left unmatched: 11. This CDR3 has 15 amino acids. Germline values: CDR1 LGHNT, CDR2 FRNRAP. CDR3 protein: CASGSLVGGLDEQYF. DNA for the CDR3: TGTGCTAGTGGTTCCCTAGTGGGAGGGTTGGACGAGCAGTACTTC.

This clonotype occurred once. The V gene is TRBV5-1, the J gene TRBJ2-1; D is ambiguous. Trimming pared 1 base from V and 4 bases from J, leaving 9 bases between. Germline V lookup: CDR1 SGHRS, CDR2 YFSETQ. The CDR3 runs 14 residues. CDR3 in DNA: TGCGCCAGCAGCTTGACTATTCTTTACAATGAGCAGTTCTTC. Translating gives CASSLTILYNEQFF.

This chain joins TRBV25-1 and TRBJ2-3, with D possibly TRBD1 on 6 matching bases. Germline values: CDR1 MGHDK, CDR2 SYGVNS. Trimming shortened V by 4 bases and J by 2 bases, and 10 bases separated the two germline ends. The CDR3 extends over 14 amino acids. This chain's CDR3 is CASSVTGVTDTQYF. CDR3 coding DNA: TGTGCCAGCAGTGTGACAGGAGTCACAGATACGCAGTATTTT.

The chain is built from TRBV20-1 and TRBJ1-1; D perhaps matches TRBD1 (6 bases). V was shortened by 0 bases and J by 6 bases, with 14 bases between the two germline ends. The CDR3 length is 14 residues. CDR1 and CDR2 (germline): DFQATT, SNEGSKA (reference sequence). CDR3 amino acids: CSAREQGTGPEAFF. In nucleotides, the CDR3 is TGCAGTGCTAGAGAACAGGGAACCGGGCCTGAAGCTTTCTTT.

The rearrangement joins TRBV2 to TRBJ2-1; D perhaps matches TRBD1 (6 bases). With 4 bases removed from V and 0 bases from J, the gap between germline ends came to 16 bases. This CDR3 contains 17 residues. CDR1 and CDR2 (germline): SNHLY, FYNNEI. The CDR3 coding sequence is TGTGCCAGCAGTGGATCAGGGGCACGGCGCTCCTACAATGAGCAGTTCTTC. This codes for CASSGSGARRSYNEQFF. The entire variable domain, with the rest obtained from reference TRBV2 and TRBJ2-1, is as follows: EPEVTQTPSHQVTQMGQEVILRCVPISNHLYFYWYRQILGQKVEFLVSFYNNEISEKSEIFDDQFSVERPDGSNFTLKIRSTKLEDSAMYFCASSGSGARRSYNEQFFGPGTRLTVL.

This sequence joins TRBV9 and TRBJ1-1, with a tentative D call TRBD1 (6 bases). The ends were cut back, 4 bases at V and 0 bases at J, with 13 bases in the middle. Germline values: CDR1 SGDLS, CDR2 YYNGEE. The CDR3 totals 15 residues. CDR3 sequence reads: CASSPNDRLNTEAFF. DNA of the CDR3: TGTGCCAGCAGCCCGAATGACAGGTTGAACACTGAAGCTTTCTTT.

The rearrangement links TRBV25-1 to TRBJ1-1; D ambiguous. Germline CDR1 MGHDK, CDR2 SYGVNS. This CDR3 has 12 amino acids. Deletions cut 1 base from V and 3 bases from J, with 3 bases between. CDR3 amino acids: CASSEWYTEAFF. CDR3 DNA: TGTGCCAGCAGTGAATGGTACACTGAAGCTTTCTTT.

The V call is TRBV7-8, the J call TRBJ2-5; 10 bases agree with TRBD1. The germline V gene encodes CDR1 SGHVS and CDR2 FQNEAQ. The CDR3 is 15 amino acids. V dropped 5 bases and J dropped 7; count of bases not matched to a gene: 10. The CDR3 protein is CASSPGQGIGGTQYF. The CDR3 DNA follows: TGTGCCAGCAGCCCGGGACAGGGGATAGGAGGGACCCAGTACTTC.

The V gene is TRBV24-1, the J gene TRBJ1-2, with 7 positions matching TRBD1. The CDR3 runs to 14 residues. Trimming removed 4 bases from V and 5 bases from J; junction bases left unmatched: 6. CDR1 KGHDR and CDR2 SFDVKD come from the germline V gene. CDR3 in DNA: TGTGCCACCAGTGACCGTGGACAGGAATATGGCTACACCTTC. Its translation: CATSDRGQEYGYTF.

This chain uses TRBV3-1 with TRBJ1-2, with 9 bases matching TRBD1. Germline assignment: CDR1 LGHDT and CDR2 YNNKEL (reference sequence). V lost 6 bases and J lost 4; bases outside the gene matches: 9. The CDR3 covers 15 residues. The chain's CDR3 is CASRMFGTGSYGYTF. The CDR3 region has the DNA TGTGCCAGCAGAATGTTCGGGACAGGGAGCTATGGCTACACCTTC.